A single sample is the source of the 29 T cell receptor beta chains below, sequenced in a study of blood T cell repertoires in COVID-19. Sequencing used immunoSEQ multiplex PCR; TCRdb keeps in-frame clones, though not all of them. The data contain hundreds of thousands of clones, around 86% of them singletons. The sequencing sample was made of PBMCs or T cells enriched from blood (not recorded which). The receptors here all came from a man between 18 and 29 years old who had recovered from COVID-19.

The chain is built from TRBV11-2 and TRBJ2-1; tentative D call: TRBD2 (5 bases). Germline CDR1 reads SGHAT; CDR2 reads FQNNGV. V lost 7 bases, J lost 0 bases, and 10 bases lay in between. This CDR3 is built from 14 residues. The CDR3 is CASIDYSSYNEQFF. CDR3 coding DNA: TGTGCCAGCATTGACTATAGCTCCTACAATGAGCAGTTCTTC.

The chain employs TRBV14 and TRBJ1-2; tentatively, D is TRBD1 (6 bases). CDR1 SGHDN and CDR2 FVKESK come from the germline V gene. Between the trimmed V and J ends, which lost 4 bases and 3 bases, there was a span of 12 bases. The CDR3 is made up of 14 amino acids. CDR3: CASSPQGHDYGYTF. CDR3 in DNA: TGTGCCAGCAGCCCCCAGGGGCACGACTATGGCTACACCTTC.

The chain combines TRBV10-3 with TRBJ2-2; 11 bases fit TRBD2. CDR3 length: 14 residues. Germline V gene sequence: CDR1 ENHRY, CDR2 SYGVKD. V trimming: 10 bases; J trimming: 3 bases; junction bases outside the gene matches: 4. The CDR3 spells CASGTSGYTGELFF. The CDR3 DNA reads as TGTGCCAGCGGGACTAGCGGTTACACCGGGGAGCTGTTTTTT.

V usage is TRBV19 and J usage is TRBJ2-7; D not resolved. V was shortened by 3 bases and J by 0 bases, with 9 bases between the two germline ends. The CDR3 length is 14 residues. The germline CDR1 and CDR2 sequences are LNHDA and SQIVND (reference sequence). CDR3 coding DNA: TGTGCCAGTAGTATGTACCAGGACTCCTACGAGCAGTACTTC. This encodes CASSMYQDSYEQYF. The whole variable domain, filled in from reference TRBV19 and TRBJ2-7, reads DGGITQSPKYLFRKEGQNVTLSCEQNLNHDAMYWYRQDPGQGLRLIYYSQIVNDFQKGDIAEGYSVSREKKESFPLTVTSAQKNPTAFYLCASSMYQDSYEQYFGPGTRLTVT.

The chain carries TRBV3-1 (or the pseudogene TRBV3-2) and TRBJ1-4, with 8 positions matching TRBD1. Losses at the gene ends were 3 bases for V and 6 bases for J; bases not matched to a gene: 9. This CDR3 region has 16 residues. Germline V gene data show CDR1 as LGHDT and CDR2 as YNNKEL (reference sequence). CDR3 in DNA: TGTGCCAGCAGCCAGAGGACAGGGAGTGTGTATGAAAAACTGTTTTTT. Protein: CASSQRTGSVYEKLFF.

The chain uses TRBV16 and TRBJ2-7; 9 bases are shared with TRBD1. V shed 4 bases, J shed 5 bases, and the junction held 9 bases outside the gene matches. Germline V gives CDR1 KGHSY, CDR2 FQNENV. The CDR3 is 15 residues long. CDR3 region: CASSLQTGGEDEQYF. For the CDR3, the DNA is TGTGCCAGCAGCCTCCAAACAGGGGGCGAGGACGAGCAGTACTTC. The whole variable domain, filled in from reference TRBV16 and TRBJ2-7, reads GEEVAQTPKHLVRGEGQKAKLYCAPIKGHSYVFWYQQVLKNEFKFLISFQNENVFDETGMPKERFSAKCLPNSPCSLEIQATKLEDSAVYFCASSLQTGGEDEQYFGPGTRLTVT.

This clone was seen a single time. Other DNA sequences within the sample encode an identical CDR3. The chain employs TRBV5-1 and TRBJ2-1, with 12 bases identical to TRBD2. The CDR3 is 16 residues long. Germline-derived CDR1 and CDR2 are SGHRS and YFSETQ. Trimming took 4 bases from V and 3 from J; bases not matched to a gene: 5. CDR3 nucleotide sequence: TGCGCCAGCAGCACCGGACTAGCGGGAATCTACAATGAGCAGTTCTTC. Translation: CASSTGLAGIYNEQFF.

J is TRBJ1-2 and V is TRBV6-5; TRBD1 matches 12 bases. V lost 5 bases, J lost 4 bases, and 5 bases stayed unmatched. CDR3 length: 15 amino acids. From germline, CDR1 is MNHEY and CDR2 SVGAGI. CDR3 sequence (DNA): TGTGCCAGCAGTCCCGGGACAGGGGGCTTCTATGGCTACACCTTC. Amino acids: CASSPGTGGFYGYTF.

The chain couples TRBV28 to TRBJ1-5; a weak D match, TRBD1 (5 bases). CDR3 size: 16 residues. V lost 8 bases, J lost 1 base, and 18 bases lay in between. Germline assignment: CDR1 MDHEN and CDR2 SYDVKM. CDR3 loop: CASGTGGARSNQPQHF. The CDR3 region has the DNA TGTGCCAGCGGAACGGGAGGGGCGAGAAGCAATCAGCCCCAGCATTTT.

The chain combines TRBV6-5 with TRBJ1-1; 8 nucleotides line up with TRBD1. Germline V lookup: CDR1 MNHEY, CDR2 SVGAGI. Trimming removed 4 bases from V and 1 base from J; junction bases left unmatched: 5. This CDR3 has 15 amino acids. CDR3 sequence: CASSFPGTGNTEAFF. The CDR3 DNA is TGTGCCAGCAGTTTTCCCGGGACAGGGAACACTGAAGCTTTCTTT.

This clone was observed a few times. The gene calls are TRBV24-1 and TRBJ1-2; TRBD1 aligns across 8 bases. V was pared by 4 bases and J by 5 bases, with 8 bases of the junction left unmatched. CDR3 length: 15 amino acids. The V gene's germline CDR1 is KGHDR and CDR2 SFDVKD. CDR3 bases: TGTGCCACCAGTGACGGACAGGGCGAGGCTTATGGCTACACCTTC. The encoded protein is CATSDGQGEAYGYTF.

V gene TRBV3-1 (or the pseudogene TRBV3-2) combines with J gene TRBJ2-2, with unresolved D. V dropped 0 bases and J dropped 5 bases, with 4 bases sitting between them. Per germline, CDR1 LGHDT and CDR2 YNNKEL (reference sequence). There are 13 residues in the CDR3. DNA for the CDR3: TGTGCCAGCAGCCAAGAGCGAACCGGGGAGCTGTTTTTT. Translating gives CASSQERTGELFF.

V usage is TRBV7-9 and J usage is TRBJ2-7, with TRBD1 identical over 9 bases. CDR1 and CDR2 from the germline V gene are SEHNR and FQNEAQ (reference sequence). Trimming at V came to 4 bases and at J to 4 bases, leaving 5 bases not matched to a gene. There are 14 residues in the CDR3. CDR3: CASSSRDRAYEQYF. For the CDR3, the DNA is TGTGCCAGCAGCTCTCGGGACAGGGCATACGAGCAGTACTTC.

This chain joins TRBV6-1 and TRBJ1-5, with 7 bases matching TRBD1. The CDR3 spans 16 residues. The trim removed 1 base at V and 2 bases at J, leaving 5 bases unmatched. Germline lookup yields CDR1 MNHNS and CDR2 SASEGT. CDR3 loop: CASSEVGQGGNQPQHF. In nucleotides, the CDR3 is TGTGCCAGCAGTGAAGTCGGCCAGGGGGGCAATCAGCCCCAGCATTTT.

This clone was seen only once. The J gene is TRBJ2-7, the V gene TRBV9; D ambiguous. This CDR3 region has 15 residues. Germline loops: CDR1 SGDLS, CDR2 YYNGEE. Trimming shortened V by 1 base and J by 0 bases, and 11 bases separated the two germline ends. CDR3 in amino acids: CASSVLGDGSYEQYF. CDR3 in DNA: TGTGCCAGCAGCGTATTAGGAGACGGCTCCTACGAGCAGTACTTC.

This rearrangement joins TRBV28 to TRBJ2-7, with D perhaps TRBD1 (6 bases). There are 12 residues in the CDR3. Germline values: CDR1 MDHEN, CDR2 SYDVKM. The germline V and J ends were trimmed by 7 bases and 2 bases, with 9 bases remaining between them. CDR3 region: CASTNRAYEQYF. CDR3 bases: TGTGCCAGCACTAACAGGGCCTACGAGCAGTACTTC.

The chain is built from TRBV4-1 and TRBJ1-1, with D possibly being TRBD1 (6 bases). V lost 1 base to trimming and J lost 0 bases, with 12 bases between them. Per germline, CDR1 MGHRA and CDR2 YSYEKL. The CDR3 covers 16 residues. The CDR3 here is CASSQVQGPMNTEAFF. The DNA of the CDR3 is TGCGCCAGCAGCCAAGTACAGGGTCCCATGAACACTGAAGCTTTCTTT.

The CDR3 region is CASSLFSGSAYNEQFF. CDR3 DNA: TGCGCCAGCAGCCTATTTAGCGGGTCGGCCTACAATGAGCAGTTCTTC. V usage is TRBV5-1 and J usage is TRBJ2-1; 7 nucleotides match TRBD2. After removal of 4 bases from V and 2 bases from J, the junction contained 9 bases not matched to a gene. Germline lookup yields CDR1 SGHRS and CDR2 YFSETQ. This CDR3 spans 16 amino acids.

The chain carries TRBV13 and TRBJ1-1; possibly TRBD1 for D (5 bases). This CDR3 is built from 13 residues. V was clipped by 5 bases and J by 4 bases, with 11 bases between them. Germline V CDR1 and CDR2: PRHDT, FYEKMQ (reference sequence). The DNA for the CDR3 is TGTGCCAGCAGCCCAATCGACAGCACTGAAGCTTTCTTT. Translated: CASSPIDSTEAFF.

V gene TRBV19 combines with J gene TRBJ2-7; TRBD1 matches 9 bases. Germline-derived CDR1 and CDR2 are LNHDA and SQIVND (reference sequence). J was trimmed by 4 bases and V by 5 bases; bases with no gene match: 6. This CDR3 is built from 14 residues. DNA for the CDR3: TGTGCCAGTAGTGCCGCGGACAGGGGATACGAGCAGTACTTC. Its protein is CASSAADRGYEQYF.

This rearrangement joins TRBV27 to TRBJ2-3; 12 nucleotides agree with TRBD2. The germline V gene has CDR1 MNHEY and CDR2 SMNVEV (reference sequence). V lost 5 bases and J lost 2; bases outside the gene matches: 5. The CDR3 covers 16 residues. The CDR3 sequence is CASSPWTSGNTDTQYF. The CDR3 DNA sequence: TGTGCCAGCAGTCCTTGGACTAGCGGGAACACAGATACGCAGTATTTT.

The V and J genes are TRBV5-1 and TRBJ2-2; the D is unclear. Germline CDR1 is SGHRS and CDR2 is YFSETQ. Trimming removed 0 bases at V and 5 bases at J, with 5 bases between. This CDR3 comprises 13 residues. The chain's CDR3 is CASSLAPTGELFF. CDR3 coding DNA: TGCGCCAGCAGCTTGGCCCCGACCGGGGAGCTGTTTTTT.

Comments on this clone: The junction does not match germline at one end; this may be a read error. V usage is TRBV7-7 and J usage is TRBJ2-1; D is uncertain. The CDR3 runs to 16 residues. In germline, CDR1 is SSHAT, CDR2 FNYEAQ (reference sequence). In DNA, the CDR3 is TGTGCTAGCAGCTTAGGTCGCCTAGTGGTAGTGGATGAGCAGTTCTTC. Protein product: CASSLGRLVVVDEQFF.

V usage is TRBV3-1 (or the pseudogene TRBV3-2) and J usage is TRBJ2-1; the D gene is possibly TRBD1 (6 bases). From germline, CDR1 is LGHDT and CDR2 YNNKEL (reference sequence). This CDR3 has 15 amino acids. V was clipped by 9 bases and J by 0 bases, with 15 bases between them. The CDR3 reads CASGGGGRSYNEQFF. For the CDR3, the DNA is TGTGCCAGTGGGGGCGGCGGGCGCTCCTACAATGAGCAGTTCTTC.

The rearrangement uses TRBV19 and TRBJ1-6, with a tentative D call TRBD1 (5 bases). Trimming pared 7 bases from V and 10 bases from J, leaving 17 bases between. Germline lookup yields CDR1 LNHDA and CDR2 SQIVND (reference sequence). CDR3 length: 14 residues. In DNA form, the CDR3 reads TGTGCCAGTACCCTTTCGGGGGGGGGATCACCCCTCCACTTT. It specifies CASTLSGGGSPLHF. Combining the CDR3 with reference TRBV19 and TRBJ1-6 gives the whole variable domain DGGITQSPKYLFRKEGQNVTLSCEQNLNHDAMYWYRQDPGQGLRLIYYSQIVNDFQKGDIAEGYSVSREKKESFPLTVTSAQKNPTAFYLCASTLSGGGSPLHFGNGTRLTVT.

The rearrangement uses TRBV2 and TRBJ2-7; TRBD1 agrees at 7 bases. The CDR3 extends over 13 amino acids. J gave up 3 bases and V 7 bases, and 6 bases lay outside the gene matches. CDR1 is SNHLY, CDR2 FYNNEI, per germline. The CDR3 loop reads CASNLGGGYEQYF. The CDR3 DNA follows: TGTGCCAGCAACCTAGGGGGCGGCTACGAGCAGTACTTC.

This clone was seen just once. The rearrangement joins TRBV29-1 to TRBJ2-7; D is unclear. CDR3 size: 10 residues. Per germline, CDR1 SQVTM and CDR2 ANQGSEA. V dropped 6 bases and J dropped 0 bases, with 3 bases sitting between them. CDR3 region: CSVSSYEQYF. CDR3 bases: TGCAGCGTCTCCTCCTACGAGCAGTACTTC.

This clone has a handful of counts. J is TRBJ1-2 and V is TRBV11-2; 12 bases line up with TRBD1. V was clipped by 5 bases and J by 8 bases; unmatched bases: 6. The CDR3 spans 14 residues. Germline V gives CDR1 SGHAT, CDR2 FQNNGV. CDR3: CASSRGQGAWGYTF. The CDR3 DNA is TGTGCCAGCAGCCGGGGACAGGGGGCGTGGGGCTACACCTTC.

The chain has TRBV7-2 and TRBJ1-1; 7 bases map to TRBD1. The CDR3 spans 16 residues. Unmatched junction bases numbered 9, after V lost 5 bases and J lost 0 bases. Germline-derived CDR1 and CDR2 are SGHTA and FQGNSA. CDR3: CASSPRTGIMNTEAFF. CDR3 nucleotide sequence: TGTGCCAGCAGCCCTAGGACAGGAATTATGAACACTGAAGCTTTCTTT. The variable domain in full, completed from reference TRBV7-2 and TRBJ1-1, reads GAGVSQSPSNKVTEKGKDVELRCDPISGHTALYWYRQSLGQGLEFLIYFQGNSAPDKSGLPSDRFSAERTGGSVSTLTIQRTQQEDSAVYLCASSPRTGIMNTEAFFGQGTRLTVV.